This TCR beta chain originates from a study of blood T cell repertoires in COVID-19. Germline V gene data show CDR1 as LNHDA and CDR2 as SQIVND (reference sequence). The CDR3 loop spans 13 amino acids. The V and J ends lost 7 bases and 5 bases, in that order; junction bases with no gene match: 3. Study processing details: Estimation of nucleated cell counts relied on the amplification of reference gene primers. TCRdb's table, derived via immunoSEQ multiplex PCR, lists solely in-frame clones and lacks some. V, J and clone size are taken as reported in that table, and D and trimming were inferred from the DNA itself. In the table there are about 310,000 clones, 70% to 90% of which are singletons. What the recovered Cohort 3 donors had was two negative PCRs, clearance, or symptom resolution.

The specimen sequenced was PBMCs or T cells enriched from blood (not recorded which). This receptor was taken from a woman aged 40-49 years who had recovered from COVID-19. The J gene is TRBJ1-5, the V gene TRBV19, with 9 bases identical to TRBD1. CDR3 in amino acids: CASTWDRDQPQHF. The CDR3 bases are TGTGCCAGTACCTGGGACAGGGATCAGCCCCAGCATTTT.